The 9 T cell receptor beta chains reported below all come from one sample, sequenced in a study of Graves' ophthalmopathy and Graves' hyperthyroidism. Transcripts of RNA were the source for amplifying TCR beta CDR3 regions. The first round was an RT-PCR with HTBI primers, and the second round was a multiplex PCR. TCRdb processed the multiplex PCR reads anew with MiXCR; each CDR3 protein has one entry. The sample lists approximately 1.2 million distinct CDR3 sequences, 36% occurring once. Sequences were obtained from peripheral blood or thyroid tissue (not recorded which). These receptors were obtained from an adult man with Graves' hyperthyroidism.

This clonotype has ten or more counts. V gene TRBV20-1 combines with J gene TRBJ1-2, with TRBD1 identical over 8 bases. V lost 4 bases and J lost 3; bases outside the gene matches: 7. CDR1 is DFQATT, CDR2 SNEGSKA, per germline (reference sequence). There are 14 residues in the CDR3. CDR3 in amino acids: CSAKRTGIDYGYTF. DNA of the CDR3: TGCAGTGCTAAAAGGACAGGGATCGACTATGGCTACACCTTC.

To note about this clonotype: This may be a read error: a much more frequent sequence differs by one nucleotide. The chain recombines TRBV20-1 with TRBJ2-5; 7 positions match TRBD2. Germline V lookup: CDR1 DFQATT, CDR2 SNEGSKA (reference sequence). The CDR3 totals 16 residues. J lost 3 bases, V lost 0 bases, and 10 bases had no gene match. Here the CDR3 DNA reads TGCAGTGCTAGAGATGTGGGAGGGATGATGAAAGAGACCCAGTACTTC. Translated: CSARDVGGMMKETQYF.

This clonotype was recorded many times. The CDR3 coding sequence is TGCAGTGCTAGTGGCGGGACACCATCCTACGAGCAGTACTTC. Its translation: CSASGGTPSYEQYF. The chain joins TRBV20-1 to TRBJ2-7, with D perhaps matching TRBD1 or TRBD2 (6 bases each). The CDR3 runs 14 residues. V lost 3 bases and J lost 1, with 13 bases in between. Germline CDR1 reads DFQATT; CDR2 reads SNEGSKA (reference sequence).

This clonotype was detected a few times. The chain recombines TRBV7-2 with TRBJ1-3, with D unclear. Germline V gene data show CDR1 as SGHTA and CDR2 as FQGNSA. The CDR3 contains 15 residues. V lost 3 bases and J 0 bases, leaving 9 bases between the germline ends. CDR3: CASSFFRGSGNTIYF. CDR3 sequence (DNA): TGTGCCAGCAGCTTTTTCCGGGGCTCTGGAAACACCATATATTTT.

The CDR3 loop is CASRTAGIEQYF. In nucleotides, the CDR3 is TGTGCCAGCAGGACTGCGGGGATTGAGCAGTACTTC. The V and J genes are TRBV6-5 and TRBJ2-7; D perhaps matches TRBD2 (6 bases). Germline V CDR1 and CDR2: MNHEY, SVGAGI. Trimming took off 6 bases at V and 7 bases at J, with 13 bases between the two ends. This CDR3 is 12 amino acids long.

Only a few counts were recorded for this clonotype. V usage is TRBV7-9 and J usage is TRBJ1-4; D is undetermined. Germline V gives CDR1 SEHNR, CDR2 FQNEAQ (reference sequence). CDR3 length: 12 amino acids. V lost 3 bases and J lost 10, with 9 bases in between. The CDR3 loop is CASSLETGKLFF. DNA of the CDR3: TGTGCCAGCAGCTTGGAGACGGGAAAACTGTTTTTT.

This rearrangement joins TRBV20-1 to TRBJ1-5, with no clear D. The CDR3 spans 15 residues. Germline V lookup: CDR1 DFQATT, CDR2 SNEGSKA (reference sequence). The V end lost 1 base, the J end lost 0 bases, and 10 bases lay between the germline ends. CDR3 residues: CSARAPAYSNQPQHF. The CDR3 DNA reads TGCAGTGCTAGAGCCCCAGCTTATAGCAATCAGCCCCAGCATTTT.

By share, this clonotype ranks as medium-sized. The chain carries TRBV7-9 and TRBJ1-2, with 8 bases aligning to TRBD1. V lost 2 bases and J lost 0; bases outside the gene matches: 11. CDR1 is SEHNR and CDR2 is FQNEAQ in the germline V gene (reference sequence). CDR3 length: 18 residues. In nucleotides, the CDR3 is TGTGCCAGCAGCTTACCCAGGGGGCAATCTACGGCTAACTATGGCTACACCTTC. Its translation is CASSLPRGQSTANYGYTF.

The rearrangement joins TRBV20-1 to TRBJ1-2, with D possibly matching TRBD1 (5 bases). Germline CDR1 and CDR2: DFQATT and SNEGSKA (reference sequence). With 0 bases removed from V and 0 bases from J, the gap between germline ends came to 11 bases. The CDR3 runs to 15 residues. CDR3 residues: CSARDWGRSNYGYTF. CDR3 DNA: TGCAGTGCTAGAGATTGGGGCAGGTCTAACTATGGCTACACCTTC.